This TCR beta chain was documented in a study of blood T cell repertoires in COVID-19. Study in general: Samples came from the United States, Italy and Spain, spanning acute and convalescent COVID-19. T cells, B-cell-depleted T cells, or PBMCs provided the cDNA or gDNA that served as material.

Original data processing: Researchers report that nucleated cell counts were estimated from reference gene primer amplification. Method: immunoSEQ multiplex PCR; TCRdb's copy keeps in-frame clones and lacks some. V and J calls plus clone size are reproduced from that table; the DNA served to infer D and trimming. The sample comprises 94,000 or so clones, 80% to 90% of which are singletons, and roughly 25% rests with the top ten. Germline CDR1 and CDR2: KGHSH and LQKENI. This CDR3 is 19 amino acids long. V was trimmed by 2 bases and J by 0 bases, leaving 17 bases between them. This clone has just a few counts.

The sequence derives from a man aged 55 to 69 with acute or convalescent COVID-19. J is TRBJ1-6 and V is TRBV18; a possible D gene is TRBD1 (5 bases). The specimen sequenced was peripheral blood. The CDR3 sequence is CASSPLNQGRGSYNSPLHF. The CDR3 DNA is TGTGCCAGCTCACCATTGAATCAGGGTAGGGGCTCCTATAATTCACCCCTCCACTTT. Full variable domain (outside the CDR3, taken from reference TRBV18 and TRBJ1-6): NAGVMQNPRHLVRRRGQEARLRCSPMKGHSHVYWYRQLPEEGLKFMVYLQKENIIDESGMPKERFSAEFPKEGPSILRIQQVVRGDSAAYFCASSPLNQGRGSYNSPLHFGNGTRLTVT.